This T cell receptor (beta chain) comes out of a study of blood T cell repertoires in COVID-19. At the level of the study: From the United States, Italy and Spain came samples of acute and convalescent COVID-19.

As handled by the study authors: Estimation of nucleated cell counts was performed using reference gene primer amplification. Some clones are missing from TCRdb's copy, which holds only in-frame ones; the method was immunoSEQ multiplex PCR. That table supplies the V and J calls and clone size; D and trimming were determined from the DNA. This sample yields some 250,000 clones, of which around three quarters are seen a single time; 3% to 3.5% belongs to the top ten. The J segment lost 0 bases and the V segment lost 4 bases, leaving 5 bases of the junction unmatched. Germline-derived CDR1 and CDR2 are SGHNT and YYREEE (reference sequence). The CDR3 has 16 residues.

The source is an elderly woman with acute or convalescent COVID-19. This chain connects TRBV5-4 to TRBJ2-1; 9 bases agree with TRBD1. Material: peripheral blood. The CDR3 nucleotides are TGTGCCAGCAGCGGCGGGACAGGGAGCTCCTACAATGAGCAGTTCTTC. Translating it yields CASSGGTGSSYNEQFF.